This TCR beta chain comes out of a study of shared clonotypes between healthy human individuals. Study-level information: CD4 naive and memory got three plates each, CD8 naive two, CD8 memory one.

CD45RO-negative cells were positively selected for CCR7, leaving out terminally differentiated effector memory CD45RA+ cells. Donors comprised only Caucasian adults living in Nashville, Tennessee. The CDR3 sequence is 13 residues long. Per germline, CDR1 LNHNV and CDR2 YYDKDF (reference sequence). Trimming removed 3 bases at V and 3 bases at J, with 8 bases between. At deep level, the assay was performed. Sequencing was performed with immunoSEQ multiplex PCR; in TCRdb, only in-frame clones are kept and a portion is missing. Of nearly 2 million clones listed, over 85% are singletons. The source material was naive CD8+ T cells sorted from blood. The TCR sequence derives from a young man in good health. V and J are TRBV15 and TRBJ1-1, with unresolved D. Here the CDR3 DNA reads TGTGCCACCAGCAGCCGTATCGACACTGAAGCTTTCTTT. Residues: CATSSRIDTEAFF.